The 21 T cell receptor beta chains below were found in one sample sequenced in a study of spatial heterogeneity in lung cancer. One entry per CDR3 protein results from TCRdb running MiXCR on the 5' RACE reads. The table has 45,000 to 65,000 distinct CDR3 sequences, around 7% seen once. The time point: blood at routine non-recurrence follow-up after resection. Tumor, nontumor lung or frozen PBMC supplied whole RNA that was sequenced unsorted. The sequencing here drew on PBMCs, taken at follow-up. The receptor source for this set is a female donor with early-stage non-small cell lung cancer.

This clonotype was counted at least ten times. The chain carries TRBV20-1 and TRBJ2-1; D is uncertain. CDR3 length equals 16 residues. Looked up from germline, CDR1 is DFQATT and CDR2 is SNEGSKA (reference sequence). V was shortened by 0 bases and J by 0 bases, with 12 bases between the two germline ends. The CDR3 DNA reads TGCAGTGCTAGAGATAACTCGCCGAGCTCCTACAATGAGCAGTTCTTC. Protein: CSARDNSPSSYNEQFF.

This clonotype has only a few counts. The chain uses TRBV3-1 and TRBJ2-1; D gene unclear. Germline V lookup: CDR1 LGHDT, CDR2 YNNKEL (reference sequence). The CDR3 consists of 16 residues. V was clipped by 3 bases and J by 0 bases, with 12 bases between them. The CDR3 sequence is CASSHPGLSSYNEQFF. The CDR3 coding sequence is TGTGCCAGCAGCCACCCGGGCCTGAGCTCCTACAATGAGCAGTTCTTC.

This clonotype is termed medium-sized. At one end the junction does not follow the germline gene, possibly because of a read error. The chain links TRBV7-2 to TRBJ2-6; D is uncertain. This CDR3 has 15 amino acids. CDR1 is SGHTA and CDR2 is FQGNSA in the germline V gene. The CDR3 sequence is CASSLSSWTVDVLTF. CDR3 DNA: TGTGCCAGCAGCCTGTCTTCTTGGACGGTCGACGTACTGACTTTC.

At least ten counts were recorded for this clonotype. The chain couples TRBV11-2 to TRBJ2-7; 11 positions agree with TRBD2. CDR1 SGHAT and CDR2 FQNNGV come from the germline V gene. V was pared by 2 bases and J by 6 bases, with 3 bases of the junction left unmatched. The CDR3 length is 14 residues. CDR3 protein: CASSLTSGGGEQYF. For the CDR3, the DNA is TGTGCCAGCAGCTTAACTAGCGGGGGCGGCGAGCAGTACTTC.

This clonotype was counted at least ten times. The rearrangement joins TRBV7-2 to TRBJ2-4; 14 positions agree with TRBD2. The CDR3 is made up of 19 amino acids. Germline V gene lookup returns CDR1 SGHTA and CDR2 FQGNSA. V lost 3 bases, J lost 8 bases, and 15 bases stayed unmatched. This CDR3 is CASSLDPGLAGALWDIQYF. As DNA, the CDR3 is TGTGCCAGCAGCTTGGATCCGGGACTAGCGGGGGCACTCTGGGACATTCAGTACTTC.

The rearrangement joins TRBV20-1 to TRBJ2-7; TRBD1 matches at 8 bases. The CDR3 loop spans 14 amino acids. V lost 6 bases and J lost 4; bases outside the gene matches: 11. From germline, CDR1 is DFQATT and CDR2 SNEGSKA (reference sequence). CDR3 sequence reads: CSAHRGKAAYEQYF. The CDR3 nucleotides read TGCAGTGCCCACAGGGGGAAGGCCGCTTACGAGCAGTACTTC.

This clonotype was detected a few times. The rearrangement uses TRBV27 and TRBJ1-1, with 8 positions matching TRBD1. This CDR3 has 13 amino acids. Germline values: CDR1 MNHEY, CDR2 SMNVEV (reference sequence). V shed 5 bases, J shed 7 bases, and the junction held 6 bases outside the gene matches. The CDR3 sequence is CASSPRGRSEAFF. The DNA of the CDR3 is TGTGCCAGCAGTCCCAGGGGGCGGAGTGAAGCTTTCTTT.

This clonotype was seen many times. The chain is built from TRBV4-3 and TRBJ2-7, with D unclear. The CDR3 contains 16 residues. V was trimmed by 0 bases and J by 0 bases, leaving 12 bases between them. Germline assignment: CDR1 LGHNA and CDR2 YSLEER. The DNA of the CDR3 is TGCGCCAGCAGCCAAGATAGATCGAGGAGCTCCTACGAGCAGTACTTC. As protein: CASSQDRSRSSYEQYF.

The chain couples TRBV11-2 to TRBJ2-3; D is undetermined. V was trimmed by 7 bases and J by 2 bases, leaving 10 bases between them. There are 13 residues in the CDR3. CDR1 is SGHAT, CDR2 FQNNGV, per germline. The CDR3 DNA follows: TGTGCCAGCACCACACCTAACACAGATACGCAGTATTTT. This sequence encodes CASTTPNTDTQYF.

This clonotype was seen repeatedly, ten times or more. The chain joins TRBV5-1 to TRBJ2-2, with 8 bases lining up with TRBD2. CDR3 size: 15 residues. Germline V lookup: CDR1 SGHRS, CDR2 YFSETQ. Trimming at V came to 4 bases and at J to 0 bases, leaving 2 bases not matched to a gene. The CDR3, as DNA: TGCGCCAGCAGCCTAGCGGGTCCGAACACCGGGGAGCTGTTTTTT. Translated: CASSLAGPNTGELFF.

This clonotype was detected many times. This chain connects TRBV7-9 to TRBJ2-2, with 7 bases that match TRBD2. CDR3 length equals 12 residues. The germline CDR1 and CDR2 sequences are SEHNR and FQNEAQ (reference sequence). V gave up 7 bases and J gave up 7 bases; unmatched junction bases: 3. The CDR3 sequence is CASTAGLGELFF. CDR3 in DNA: TGTGCCAGCACAGCGGGGCTCGGGGAGCTGTTTTTT.

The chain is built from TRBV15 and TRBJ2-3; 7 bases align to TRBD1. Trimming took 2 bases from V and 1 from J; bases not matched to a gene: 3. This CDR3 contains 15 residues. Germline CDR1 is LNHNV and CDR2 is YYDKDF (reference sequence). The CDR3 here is CATSRPGTGTDTQYF. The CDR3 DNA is TGTGCCACCAGCAGACCCGGGACAGGCACAGATACGCAGTATTTT.

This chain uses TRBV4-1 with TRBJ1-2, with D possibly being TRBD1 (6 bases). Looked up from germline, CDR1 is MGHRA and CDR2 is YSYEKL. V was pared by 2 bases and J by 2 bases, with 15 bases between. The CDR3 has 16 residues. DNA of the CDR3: TGCGCCAGCAGCCAATCGGACAGTGACGCCAACTATGGCTACACCTTC. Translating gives CASSQSDSDANYGYTF.

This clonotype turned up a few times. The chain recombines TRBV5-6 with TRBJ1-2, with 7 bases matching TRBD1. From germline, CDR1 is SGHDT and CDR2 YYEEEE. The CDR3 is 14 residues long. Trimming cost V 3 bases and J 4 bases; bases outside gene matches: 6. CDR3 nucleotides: TGTGCCAGCAGCTCCGTGGACAGGACCTATGGCTACACCTTC. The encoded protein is CASSSVDRTYGYTF.

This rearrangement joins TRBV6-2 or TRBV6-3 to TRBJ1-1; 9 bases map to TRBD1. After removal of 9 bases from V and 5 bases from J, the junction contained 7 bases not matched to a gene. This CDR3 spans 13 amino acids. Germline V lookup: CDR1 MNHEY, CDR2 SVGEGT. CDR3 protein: CASKRTGVTEAFF. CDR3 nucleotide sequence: TGTGCCAGTAAACGGACAGGGGTGACTGAAGCTTTCTTT.

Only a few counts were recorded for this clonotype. The chain's CDR3 is CASSPDVNEQFF. In DNA form, the CDR3 reads TGTGCCAGCAGCCCAGATGTAAATGAGCAGTTCTTC. This rearrangement joins TRBV12-3 or TRBV12-4 to TRBJ2-1; D not certain. The CDR3 totals 12 residues. Trimming shortened V by 6 bases and J by 7 bases, and 10 bases separated the two germline ends.

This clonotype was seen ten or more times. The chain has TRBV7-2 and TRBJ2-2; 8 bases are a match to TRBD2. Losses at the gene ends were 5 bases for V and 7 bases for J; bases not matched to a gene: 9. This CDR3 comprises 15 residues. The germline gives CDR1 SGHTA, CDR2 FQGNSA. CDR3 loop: CASSRSGGQDGELFF. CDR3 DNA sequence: TGTGCCAGCAGCCGGAGCGGGGGTCAAGACGGGGAGCTGTTTTTT.

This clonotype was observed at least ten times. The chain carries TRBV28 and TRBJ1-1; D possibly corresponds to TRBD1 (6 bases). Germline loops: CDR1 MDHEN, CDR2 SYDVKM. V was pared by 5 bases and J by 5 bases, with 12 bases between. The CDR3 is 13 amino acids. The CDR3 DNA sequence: TGTGCCAGCAGTCACCAGGGGAAGACTGAAGCTTTCTTT. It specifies CASSHQGKTEAFF.

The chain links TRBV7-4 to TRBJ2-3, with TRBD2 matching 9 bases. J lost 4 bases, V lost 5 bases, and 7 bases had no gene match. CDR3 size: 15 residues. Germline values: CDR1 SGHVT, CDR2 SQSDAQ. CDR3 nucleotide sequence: TGTGCCAGCAGCCTGGGACTAGCAGCTGCAGATACGCAGTATTTT. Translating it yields CASSLGLAAADTQYF.

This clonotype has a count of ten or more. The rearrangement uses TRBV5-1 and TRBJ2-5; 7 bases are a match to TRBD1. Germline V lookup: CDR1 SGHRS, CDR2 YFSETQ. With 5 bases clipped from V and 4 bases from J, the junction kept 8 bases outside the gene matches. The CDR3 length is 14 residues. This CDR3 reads CASRRDRDRETQYF. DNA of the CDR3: TGCGCCAGCAGGCGCGACAGGGATCGAGAGACCCAGTACTTC.

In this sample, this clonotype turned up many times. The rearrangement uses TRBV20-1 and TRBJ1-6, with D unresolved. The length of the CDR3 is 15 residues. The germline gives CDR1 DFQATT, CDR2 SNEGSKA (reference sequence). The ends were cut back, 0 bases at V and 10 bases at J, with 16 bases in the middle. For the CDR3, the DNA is TGCAGTGCTAGAGATTTTTCGCAGGTCTGGTCACCCCTCCACTTT. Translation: CSARDFSQVWSPLHF.